Detailed here is one T cell receptor beta chain. Its antigen remains unknown. This specimen belongs to a study of OX40 agonist ivuxolimab in advanced cancers. General observations from the study: The expanded peripheral T cells' antigen specificity was not determined. Some nonresponders additionally presented with little normalized T-cell clonal expansion.

Some clones are missing from TCRdb's copy, which holds only in-frame ones; the method was immunoSEQ multiplex PCR. The data hold approximately 120,000 clones, with around 90% observed a single time. The V gene end was trimmed by 5 bases and the J gene end by 2 bases; junction bases not matched to a gene: 0. This CDR3 is 14 amino acids long. Germline values: CDR1 MNHNY, CDR2 SVGAGI (reference sequence). This material consisted of CD4+ or CD8+ T cells sorted from blood, taken in a trial of the OX40 agonist ivuxolimab. This chain uses TRBV6-6 with TRBJ1-5; 10 bases agree with TRBD1. The source of this sequence is an adult with an advanced solid tumor such as melanoma, head and neck, liver or kidney cancer. This CDR3 is CASSGQGGNQPQHF. DNA for the CDR3: TGTGCCAGCAGTGGACAGGGGGGCAATCAGCCCCAGCATTTT.